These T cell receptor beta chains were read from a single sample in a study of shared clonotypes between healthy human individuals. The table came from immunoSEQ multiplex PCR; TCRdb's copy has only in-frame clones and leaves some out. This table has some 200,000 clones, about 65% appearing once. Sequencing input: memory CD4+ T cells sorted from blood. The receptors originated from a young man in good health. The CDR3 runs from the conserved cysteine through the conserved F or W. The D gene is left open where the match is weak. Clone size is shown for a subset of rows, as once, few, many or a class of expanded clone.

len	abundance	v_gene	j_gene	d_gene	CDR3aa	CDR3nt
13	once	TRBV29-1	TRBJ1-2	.	CSVERANDGSYTF	TGCAGCGTTGAACGGGCAAACGATGGAAGCTACACCTTC
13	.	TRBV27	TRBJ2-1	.	CASSLWDRDEQFF	TGTGCCAGCAGTTTATGGGACCGGGATGAGCAGTTCTTC
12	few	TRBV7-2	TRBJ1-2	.	CASSFSRDGYTF	TGTGCCAGCAGCTTTAGTAGGGACGGCTACACCTTC
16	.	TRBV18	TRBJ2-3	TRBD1	CASSPSTGDLTDTQYF	TGTGCCAGCTCACCATCGACAGGGGACCTCACAGATACGCAGTATTTT
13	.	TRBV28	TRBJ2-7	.	CASSLQGIDEQYF	TGTGCCAGCAGTTTACAGGGAATTGACGAGCAGTACTTC
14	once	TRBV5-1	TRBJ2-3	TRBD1	CASSLRGPTDTQYF	TGCGCCAGCAGCTTAAGGGGGCCCACAGATACGCAGTATTTT
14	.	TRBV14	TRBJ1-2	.	CASSQPAGGGGYTF	TGTGCCAGCAGCCAACCGGCAGGCGGGGGTGGCTACACCTTC
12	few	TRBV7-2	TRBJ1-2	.	CASSLQSYGYTF	TGTGCCAGCAGTCTGCAGAGCTATGGCTACACCTTC
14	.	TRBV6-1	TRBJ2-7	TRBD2	CASSWREGPGEQYF	TGTGCCAGCAGCTGGCGGGAGGGCCCGGGGGAGCAGTACTTC
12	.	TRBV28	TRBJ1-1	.	CASTLGGTEAFF	TGTGCCAGCACCTTGGGTGGCACTGAAGCTTTCTTT
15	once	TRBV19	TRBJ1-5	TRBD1	CASSIQTGEGQPQHF	TGTGCCAGTAGTATACAGACAGGGGAAGGACAGCCCCAGCATTTT
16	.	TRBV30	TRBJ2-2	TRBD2	CAWTGLAGYVPGELFF	TGTGCCTGGACGGGACTAGCGGGGTATGTTCCCGGGGAGCTGTTTTTT
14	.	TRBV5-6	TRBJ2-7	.	CASSRRIQGTEQYF	TGTGCCAGCAGCCGCAGAATCCAGGGTACCGAGCAGTACTTC
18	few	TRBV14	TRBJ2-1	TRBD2	CASSQDHPLAGVIDEQFF	TGTGCCAGCAGCCAAGACCACCCTCTAGCGGGAGTAATCGATGAGCAGTTCTTC
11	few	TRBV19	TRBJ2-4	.	CASRKGYIQYF	TGTGCCAGTAGAAAAGGTTACATTCAGTACTTC
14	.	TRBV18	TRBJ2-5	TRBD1	CASSPRTGPETQYF	TGTGCCAGCTCACCACGGACAGGACCAGAGACCCAGTACTTC
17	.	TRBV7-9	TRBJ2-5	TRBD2	CASSYYSGLAGVKTQYF	TGTGCCAGCAGCTATTACTCGGGACTAGCGGGAGTTAAGACCCAGTACTTC
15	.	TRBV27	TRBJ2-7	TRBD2	CASSLRGDRTYEQYF	TGTGCCAGCAGTTTACGGGGGGACCGAACCTACGAGCAGTACTTC
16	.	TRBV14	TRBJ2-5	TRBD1	CASSREQQGATETQYF	TGTGCCAGCAGCCGTGAACAACAGGGGGCAACAGAGACCCAGTACTTC
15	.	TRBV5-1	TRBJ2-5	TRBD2	CASSPGTSGQETQYF	TGCGCCAGCAGCCCTGGGACTAGCGGACAAGAGACCCAGTACTTC